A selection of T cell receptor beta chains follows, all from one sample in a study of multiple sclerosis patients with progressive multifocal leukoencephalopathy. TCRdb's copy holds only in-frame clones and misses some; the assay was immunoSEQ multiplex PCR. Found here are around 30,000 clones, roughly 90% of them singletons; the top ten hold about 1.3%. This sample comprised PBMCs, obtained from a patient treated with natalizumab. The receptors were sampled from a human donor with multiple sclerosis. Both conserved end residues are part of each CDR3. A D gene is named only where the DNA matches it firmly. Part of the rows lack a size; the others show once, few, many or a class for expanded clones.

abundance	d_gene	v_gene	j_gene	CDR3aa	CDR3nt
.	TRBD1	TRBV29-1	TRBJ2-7	CSVEGAVQGSAYEQYF	TGCAGCGTTGAGGGGGCGGTACAGGGGAGCGCCTACGAGCAGTACTTC
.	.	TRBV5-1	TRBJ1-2	CASSLERSSPGNYGYTF	TGCGCCAGCAGCTTGGAGCGGAGCTCCCCTGGTAACTATGGCTACACCTTC
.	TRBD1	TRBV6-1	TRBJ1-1	CASSTYRTGATEAFF	TGTGCCAGCAGTACCTACAGAACAGGGGCCACTGAAGCTTTCTTT
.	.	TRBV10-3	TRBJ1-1	CAISEGTPNTEAFF	TGTGCCATCAGTGAGGGGACACCGAACACTGAAGCTTTCTTT
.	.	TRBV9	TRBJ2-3	CASSEGDIGADTQYF	TGTGCCAGCAGCGAGGGGGATATAGGCGCAGATACGCAGTATTTT
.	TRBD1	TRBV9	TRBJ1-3	CASSVAPRGPGNTIYF	TGTGCCAGCAGCGTAGCACCCAGGGGGCCTGGAAACACCATATATTTT
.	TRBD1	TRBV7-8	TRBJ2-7	CASSPGQGYYEQYF	TGTGCCAGCAGCCCGGGACAGGGTTATTACGAGCAGTACTTC
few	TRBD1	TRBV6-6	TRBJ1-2	CASSYQGEGYGYTF	TGTGCCAGCAGTTACCAGGGGGAAGGTTATGGCTACACCTTC
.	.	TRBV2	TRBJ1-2	CASSDQYGYTF	TGTGCCAGCAGTGATCAGTATGGCTACACCTTC
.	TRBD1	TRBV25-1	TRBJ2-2	CASRLGTGVAGELFF	TGTGCCAGCAGGCTCGGGACAGGGGTTGCCGGGGAGCTGTTTTTT
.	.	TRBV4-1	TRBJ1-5	CASSQDRGYSNQPQHF	TGCGCCAGCAGCCAAGATAGAGGGTATAGCAATCAGCCCCAGCATTTT
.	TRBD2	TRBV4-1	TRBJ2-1	CASSGLAGYNEQFF	TGCGCCAGCAGCGGACTAGCGGGGTACAATGAGCAGTTCTTC
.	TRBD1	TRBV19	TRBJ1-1	CASSIDQTGLDTEAFF	TGTGCCAGTAGTATAGATCAGACAGGGCTAGACACTGAAGCTTTCTTT
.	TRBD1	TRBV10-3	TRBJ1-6	CAISELGQGNGNSPLHF	TGTGCCATCAGTGAGCTGGGACAGGGGAATGGTAATTCACCCCTCCACTTT
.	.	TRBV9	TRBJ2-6	CASSAQSTASGANVLTF	TGTGCCAGCAGTGCACAGTCCACTGCCTCTGGGGCCAACGTCCTGACTTTC
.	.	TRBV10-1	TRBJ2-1	CASSRGPYNEQFF	TGCGCCAGCAGCAGGGGCCCTTACAATGAGCAGTTCTTC
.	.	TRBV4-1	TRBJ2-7	CASSQFWAGSYEQYF	TGCGCCAGCAGCCAATTTTGGGCAGGCTCCTACGAGCAGTACTTC
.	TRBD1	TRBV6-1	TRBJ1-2	CASSGRQGQSHGYTF	TGTGCCAGCAGTGGACGACAGGGTCAGAGCCATGGCTACACCTTC